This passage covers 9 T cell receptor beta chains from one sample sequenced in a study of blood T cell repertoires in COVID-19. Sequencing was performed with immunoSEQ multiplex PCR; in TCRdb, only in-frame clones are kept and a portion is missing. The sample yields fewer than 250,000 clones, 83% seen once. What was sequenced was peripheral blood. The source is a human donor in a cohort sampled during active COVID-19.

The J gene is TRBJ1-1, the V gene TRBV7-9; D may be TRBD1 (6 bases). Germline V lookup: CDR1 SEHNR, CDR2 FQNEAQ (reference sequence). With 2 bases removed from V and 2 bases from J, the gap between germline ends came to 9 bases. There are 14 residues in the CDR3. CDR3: CASSLRQVNTEAFF. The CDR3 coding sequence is TGTGCCAGCAGCTTAAGACAGGTTAACACTGAAGCTTTCTTT. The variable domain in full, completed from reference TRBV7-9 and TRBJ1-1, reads DTGVSQNPRHKITKRGQNVTFRCDPISEHNRLYWYRQTLGQGPEFLTYFQNEAQLEKSRLLSDRFSAERPKGSFSTLEIQRTEQGDSAMYLCASSLRQVNTEAFFGQGTRLTVV.

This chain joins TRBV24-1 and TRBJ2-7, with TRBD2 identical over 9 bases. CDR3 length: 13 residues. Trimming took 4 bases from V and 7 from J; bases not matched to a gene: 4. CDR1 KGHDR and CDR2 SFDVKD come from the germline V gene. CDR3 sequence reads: CATSESGRSEQYF. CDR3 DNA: TGTGCCACCAGTGAAAGCGGGAGGAGTGAGCAGTACTTC.

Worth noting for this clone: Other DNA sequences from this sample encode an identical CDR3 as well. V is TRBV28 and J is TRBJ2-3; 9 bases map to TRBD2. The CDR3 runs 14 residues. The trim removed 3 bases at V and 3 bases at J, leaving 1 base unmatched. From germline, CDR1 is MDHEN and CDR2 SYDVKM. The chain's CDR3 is CASSLSGRTDTQYF. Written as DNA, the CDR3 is TGTGCCAGCAGTTTGAGCGGGAGGACAGATACGCAGTATTTT. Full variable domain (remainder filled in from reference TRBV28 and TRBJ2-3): DVKVTQSSRYLVKRTGEKVFLECVQDMDHENMFWYRQDPGLGLRLIYFSYDVKMKEKGDIPEGYSVSREKKERFSLILESASTNQTSMYLCASSLSGRTDTQYFGPGTRLTVL.

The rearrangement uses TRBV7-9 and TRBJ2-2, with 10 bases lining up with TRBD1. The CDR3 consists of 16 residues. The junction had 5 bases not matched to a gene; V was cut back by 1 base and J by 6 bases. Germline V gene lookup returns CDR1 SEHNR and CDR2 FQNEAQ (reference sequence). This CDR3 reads CASSLGDRGFAGELFF. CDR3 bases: TGTGCCAGCAGCTTAGGGGACAGGGGATTCGCCGGGGAGCTGTTTTTT.

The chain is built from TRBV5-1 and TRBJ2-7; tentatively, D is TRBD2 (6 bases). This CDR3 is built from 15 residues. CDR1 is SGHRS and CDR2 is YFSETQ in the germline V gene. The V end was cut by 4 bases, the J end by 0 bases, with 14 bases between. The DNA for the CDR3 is TGCGCCAGCAGCGGAGGGGTTTCAAACTCCTACGAGCAGTACTTC. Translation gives CASSGGVSNSYEQYF.

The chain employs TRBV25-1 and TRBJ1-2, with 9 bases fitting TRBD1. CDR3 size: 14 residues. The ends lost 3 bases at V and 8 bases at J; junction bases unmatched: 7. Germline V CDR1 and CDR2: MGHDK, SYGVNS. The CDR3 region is CASSDRGTGHGYTF. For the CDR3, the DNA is TGTGCCAGCAGTGACCGCGGGACAGGGCACGGCTACACCTTC.

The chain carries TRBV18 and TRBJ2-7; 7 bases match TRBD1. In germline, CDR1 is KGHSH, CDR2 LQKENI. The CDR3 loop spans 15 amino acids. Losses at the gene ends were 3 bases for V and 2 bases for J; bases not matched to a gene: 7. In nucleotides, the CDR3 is TGTGCCAGCTCACCTACGGGACAGCCGACCTACGAGCAGTACTTC. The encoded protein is CASSPTGQPTYEQYF.

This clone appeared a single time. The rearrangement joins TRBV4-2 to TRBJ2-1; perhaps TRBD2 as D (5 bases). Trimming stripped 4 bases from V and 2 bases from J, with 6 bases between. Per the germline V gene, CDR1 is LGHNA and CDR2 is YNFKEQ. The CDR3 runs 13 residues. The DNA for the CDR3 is TGTGCCAGCAGCCCGGGAACCTACAATGAGCAGTTCTTC. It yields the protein CASSPGTYNEQFF.

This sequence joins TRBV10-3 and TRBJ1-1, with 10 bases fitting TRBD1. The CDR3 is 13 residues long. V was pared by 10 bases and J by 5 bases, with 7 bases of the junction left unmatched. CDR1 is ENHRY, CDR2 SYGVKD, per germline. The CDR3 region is CATRQGAGTEAFF. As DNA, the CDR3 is TGTGCCACGAGACAGGGGGCTGGAACTGAAGCTTTCTTT.